This TCR beta chain was found in a study of shared clonotypes between healthy human individuals. General study points: Of the naive CD4 clonotypes, roughly 5% were shared across a handful of donors. Larger richness was generally estimated for naive than memory subsets. Enrolling few donors narrowed the genetic and exposure-history diversity that was represented.

TCRdb's copy holds only in-frame clones and misses some; the assay was immunoSEQ multiplex PCR. The sample carries fewer than 850,000 clones, about nine tenths recorded once. Concerning this clone: As yet, its antigen is unknown.

This clonotype was sampled from a man younger than 30 in good health. Some clones in this sample may be carry-over from other donors' samples. Sample: memory CD8+ T cells from PBMCs. Subset defined: CD45RO+ cells pooled with CCR7-negative TemRA cells.

The CDR3 DNA follows: TGTGCCAGCAGCTTAGCTATATCGGTGTTGGGTCCAGACTTTAATGAGCAGTTCTTC. Its protein is CASSLAISVLGPDFNEQFF. The chain recombines TRBV7-8 with TRBJ2-1; D unresolved. Trimming left V 0 bases short and J 7 bases short, with 25 bases between. This CDR3 has 19 residues. The germline V gene encodes CDR1 SGHVS and CDR2 FQNEAQ.